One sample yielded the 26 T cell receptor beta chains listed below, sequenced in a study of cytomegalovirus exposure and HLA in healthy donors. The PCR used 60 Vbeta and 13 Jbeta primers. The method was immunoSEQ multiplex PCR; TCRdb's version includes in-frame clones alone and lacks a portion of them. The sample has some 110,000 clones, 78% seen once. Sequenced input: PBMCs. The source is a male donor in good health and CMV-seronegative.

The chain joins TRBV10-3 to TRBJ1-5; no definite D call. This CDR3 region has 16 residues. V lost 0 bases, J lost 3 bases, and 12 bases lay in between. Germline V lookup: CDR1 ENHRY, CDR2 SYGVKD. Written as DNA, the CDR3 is TGTGCCATCAGTGAGTCGCTACAGATATACAATCAGCCCCAGCATTTT. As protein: CAISESLQIYNQPQHF.

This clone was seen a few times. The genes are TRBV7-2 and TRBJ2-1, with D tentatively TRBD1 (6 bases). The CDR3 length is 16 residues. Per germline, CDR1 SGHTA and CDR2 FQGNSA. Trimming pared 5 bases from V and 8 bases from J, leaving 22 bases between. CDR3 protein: CASSRVGAGSGDEQFF. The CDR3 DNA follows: TGTGCCAGCAGCCGCGTCGGCGCGGGCTCAGGGGATGAGCAGTTCTTC.

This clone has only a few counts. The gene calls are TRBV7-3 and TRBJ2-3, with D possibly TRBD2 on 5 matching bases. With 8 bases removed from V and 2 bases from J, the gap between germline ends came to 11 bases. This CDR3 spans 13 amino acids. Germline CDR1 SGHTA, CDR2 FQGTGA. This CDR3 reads CASSPGITDTQYF. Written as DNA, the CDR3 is TGTGCCAGCTCCCCGGGGATCACAGATACGCAGTATTTT. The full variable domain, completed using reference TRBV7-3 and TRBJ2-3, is GAGVSQTPSNKVTEKGKYVELRCDPISGHTALYWYRQSLGQGPEFLIYFQGTGAADDSGLPNDRFFAVRPEGSVSTLKIQRTERGDSAVYLCASSPGITDTQYFGPGTRLTVL.

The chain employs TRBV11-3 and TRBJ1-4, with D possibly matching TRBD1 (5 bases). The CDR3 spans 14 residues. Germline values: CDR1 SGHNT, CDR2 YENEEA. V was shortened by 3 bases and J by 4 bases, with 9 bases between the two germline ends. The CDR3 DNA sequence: TGTGCCAGCAGCTTGGGGGGACTTAATGAAAAACTGTTTTTT. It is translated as CASSLGGLNEKLFF. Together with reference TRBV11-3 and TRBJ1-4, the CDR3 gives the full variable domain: EAGVVQSPRYKIIEKKQPVAFWCNPISGHNTLYWYLQNLGQGPELLIRYENEEAVDDSQLPKDRFSAERLKGVDSTLKIQPAELGDSAVYLCASSLGGLNEKLFFGSGTQLSVL.

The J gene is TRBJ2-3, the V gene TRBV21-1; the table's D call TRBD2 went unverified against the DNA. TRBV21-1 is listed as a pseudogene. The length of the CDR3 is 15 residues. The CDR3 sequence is CASRNPSGCADTQYF. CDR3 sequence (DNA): TGTGCCAGCAGGAATCCTAGCGGGTGCGCAGATACGCAGTATTTT.

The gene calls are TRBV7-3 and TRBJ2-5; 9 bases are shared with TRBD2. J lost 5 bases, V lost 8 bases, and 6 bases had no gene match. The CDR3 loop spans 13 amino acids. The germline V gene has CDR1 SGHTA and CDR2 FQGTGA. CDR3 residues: CASRRGRAETQYF. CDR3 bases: TGTGCCAGCCGGCGCGGGAGGGCGGAGACCCAGTACTTC.

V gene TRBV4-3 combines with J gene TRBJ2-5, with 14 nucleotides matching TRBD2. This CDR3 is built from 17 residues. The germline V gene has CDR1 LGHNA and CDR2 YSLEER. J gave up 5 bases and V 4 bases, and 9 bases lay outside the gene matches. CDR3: CASSRVSGTSGSETQYF. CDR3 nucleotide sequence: TGCGCCAGCAGCCGCGTTTCCGGGACTAGCGGGAGCGAGACCCAGTACTTC.

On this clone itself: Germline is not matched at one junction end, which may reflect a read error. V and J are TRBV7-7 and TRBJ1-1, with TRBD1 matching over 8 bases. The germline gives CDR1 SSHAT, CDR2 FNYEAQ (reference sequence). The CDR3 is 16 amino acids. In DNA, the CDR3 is TGTGCTAGCAGCTTGACAGGGGATCCGTTTAACACTGAAGCTTTCTTT. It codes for CASSLTGDPFNTEAFF.

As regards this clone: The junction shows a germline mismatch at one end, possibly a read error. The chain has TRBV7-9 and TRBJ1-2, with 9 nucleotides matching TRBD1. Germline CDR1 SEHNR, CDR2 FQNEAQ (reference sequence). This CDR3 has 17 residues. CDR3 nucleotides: TGTTCCAGCAGCTTAGTAAGACGCGACAGGGGGGGTGCTGGCTACACCTTC. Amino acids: CSSSLVRRDRGGAGYTF.

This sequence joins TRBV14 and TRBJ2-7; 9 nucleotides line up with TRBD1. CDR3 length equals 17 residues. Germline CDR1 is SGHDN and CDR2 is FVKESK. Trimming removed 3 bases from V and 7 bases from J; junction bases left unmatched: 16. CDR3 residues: CASSQYTGTGLMREQYF. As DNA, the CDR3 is TGTGCCAGCAGCCAGTACACCGGGACAGGGTTGATGAGAGAGCAGTACTTC.

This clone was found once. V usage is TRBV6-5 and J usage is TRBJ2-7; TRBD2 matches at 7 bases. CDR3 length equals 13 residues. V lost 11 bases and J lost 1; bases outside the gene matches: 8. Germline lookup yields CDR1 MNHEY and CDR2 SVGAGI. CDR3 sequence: CASRPSGSYEQYF. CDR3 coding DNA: TGTGCCTCTAGACCTAGCGGTTCCTACGAGCAGTACTTC.

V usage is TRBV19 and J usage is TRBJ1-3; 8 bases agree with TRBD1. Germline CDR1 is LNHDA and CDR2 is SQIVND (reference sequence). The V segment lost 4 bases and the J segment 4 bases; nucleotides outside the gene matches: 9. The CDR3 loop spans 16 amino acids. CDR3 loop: CASSTPGTGNGNTIYF. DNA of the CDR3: TGTGCCAGTAGTACCCCCGGGACAGGCAACGGAAACACCATATATTTT.

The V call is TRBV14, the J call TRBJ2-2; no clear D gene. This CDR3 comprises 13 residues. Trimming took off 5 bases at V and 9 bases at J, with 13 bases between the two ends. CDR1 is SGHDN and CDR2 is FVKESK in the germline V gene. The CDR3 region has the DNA TGTGCCAGCAGCTACGGTACCCGCCGGGAGCTGTTTTTT. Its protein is CASSYGTRRELFF.

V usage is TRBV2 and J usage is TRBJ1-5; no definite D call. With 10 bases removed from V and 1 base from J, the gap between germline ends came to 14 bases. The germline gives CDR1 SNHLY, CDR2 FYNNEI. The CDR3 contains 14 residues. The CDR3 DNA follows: TGTGCCACCTCAACGGGTTGGAGCAATCAGCCCCAGCATTTT. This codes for CATSTGWSNQPQHF.

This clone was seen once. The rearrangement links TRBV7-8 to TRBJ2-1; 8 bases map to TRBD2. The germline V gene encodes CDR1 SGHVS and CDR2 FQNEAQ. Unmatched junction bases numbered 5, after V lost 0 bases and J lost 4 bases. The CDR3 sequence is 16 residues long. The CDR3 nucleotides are TGTGCCAGCAGCTTAGCGCCGTCGGGAGGGTACAATGAGCAGTTCTTC. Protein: CASSLAPSGGYNEQFF.

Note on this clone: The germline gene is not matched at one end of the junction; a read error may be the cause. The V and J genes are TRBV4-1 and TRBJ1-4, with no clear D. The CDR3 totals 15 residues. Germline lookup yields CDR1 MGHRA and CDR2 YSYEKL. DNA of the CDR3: TGTGCCAGCAGCCCCAATCACGGGACTAATGAAAAACTGTTTTTT. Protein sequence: CASSPNHGTNEKLFF.

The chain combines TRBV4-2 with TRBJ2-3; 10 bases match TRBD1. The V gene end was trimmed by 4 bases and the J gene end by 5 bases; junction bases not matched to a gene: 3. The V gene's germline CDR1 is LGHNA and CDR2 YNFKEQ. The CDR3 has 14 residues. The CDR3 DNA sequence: TGTGCCAGCAGCCGAGGACAGGGGGAAGATACGCAGTATTTT. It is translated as CASSRGQGEDTQYF.

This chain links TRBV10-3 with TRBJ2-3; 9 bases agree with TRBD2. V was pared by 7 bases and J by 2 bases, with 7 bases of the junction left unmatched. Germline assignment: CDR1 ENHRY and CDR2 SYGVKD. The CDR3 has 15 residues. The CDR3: CAIKGAGGLTDTQYF. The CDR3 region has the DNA TGTGCCATCAAAGGGGCGGGAGGGCTCACAGATACGCAGTATTTT.

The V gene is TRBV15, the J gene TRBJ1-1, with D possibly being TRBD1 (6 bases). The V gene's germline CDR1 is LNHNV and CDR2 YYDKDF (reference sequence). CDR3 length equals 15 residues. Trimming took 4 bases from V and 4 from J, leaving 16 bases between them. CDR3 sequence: CATSKVNQGLTEAFF. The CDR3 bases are TGTGCCACCAGCAAAGTAAATCAGGGGCTCACTGAAGCTTTCTTT.

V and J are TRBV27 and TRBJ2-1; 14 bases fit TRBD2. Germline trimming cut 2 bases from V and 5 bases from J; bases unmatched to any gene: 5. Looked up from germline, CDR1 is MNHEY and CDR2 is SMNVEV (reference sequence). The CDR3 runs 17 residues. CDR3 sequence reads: CASSLLGGLAGDNEQFF. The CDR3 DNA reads TGTGCCAGCAGTTTACTGGGGGGACTAGCGGGAGACAATGAGCAGTTCTTC.

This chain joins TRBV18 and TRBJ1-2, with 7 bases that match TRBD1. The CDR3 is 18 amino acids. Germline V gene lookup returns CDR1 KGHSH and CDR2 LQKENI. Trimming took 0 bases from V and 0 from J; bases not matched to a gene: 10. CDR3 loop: CASSPPNSGQRANYGYTF. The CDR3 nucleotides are TGTGCCAGCTCACCACCGAATTCGGGACAGCGGGCTAACTATGGCTACACCTTC.

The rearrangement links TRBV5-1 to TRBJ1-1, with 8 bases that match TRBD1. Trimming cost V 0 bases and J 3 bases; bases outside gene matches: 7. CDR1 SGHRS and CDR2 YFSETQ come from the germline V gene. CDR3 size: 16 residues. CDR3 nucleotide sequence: TGCGCCAGCAGCTTGGCCGAGGCAGGGGGCTACACTGAAGCTTTCTTT. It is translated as CASSLAEAGGYTEAFF.

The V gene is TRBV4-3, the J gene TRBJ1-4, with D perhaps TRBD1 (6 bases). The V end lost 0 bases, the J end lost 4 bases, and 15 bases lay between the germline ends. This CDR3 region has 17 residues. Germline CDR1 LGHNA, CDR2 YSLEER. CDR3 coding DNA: TGCGCCAGCAGCCAAGATTTAGACAGGCTCGATAATGAAAAACTGTTTTTT. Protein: CASSQDLDRLDNEKLFF.

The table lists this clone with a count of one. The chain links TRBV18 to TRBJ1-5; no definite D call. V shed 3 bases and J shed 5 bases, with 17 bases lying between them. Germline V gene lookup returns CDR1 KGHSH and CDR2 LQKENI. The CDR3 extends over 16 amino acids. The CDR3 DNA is TGTGCCAGCTCACCCGGATTAGCGGTGGTGGATCAGCCCCAGCATTTT. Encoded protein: CASSPGLAVVDQPQHF.

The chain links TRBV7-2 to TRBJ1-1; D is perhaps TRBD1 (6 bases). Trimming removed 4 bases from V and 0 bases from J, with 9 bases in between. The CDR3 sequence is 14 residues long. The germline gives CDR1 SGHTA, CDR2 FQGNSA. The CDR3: CASSSTGLNTEAFF. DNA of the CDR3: TGTGCCAGCAGCTCTACAGGGTTGAACACTGAAGCTTTCTTT.

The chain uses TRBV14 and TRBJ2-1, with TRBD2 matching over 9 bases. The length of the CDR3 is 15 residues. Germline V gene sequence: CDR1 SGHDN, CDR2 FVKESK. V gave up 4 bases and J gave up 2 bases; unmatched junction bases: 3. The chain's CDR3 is CASSPSGGTYNEQFF. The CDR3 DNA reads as TGTGCCAGCAGCCCGAGCGGGGGGACCTACAATGAGCAGTTCTTC. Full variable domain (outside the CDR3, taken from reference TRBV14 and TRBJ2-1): EAGVTQFPSHSVIEKGQTVTLRCDPISGHDNLYWYRRVMGKEIKFLLHFVKESKQDESGMPNNRFLAERTGGTYSTLKVQPAELEDSGVYFCASSPSGGTYNEQFFGPGTRLTVL.